Here is one TCR beta chain with its context. Its antigen is still unknown. This sample was taken from a study of STAT5B mutations in CD4+ large granular lymphocyte leukemia. Study observations and caveats: 8/27 top patient clones versus 2/35 control clones were TRBV06-family.

Data came from immunoSEQ multiplex PCR; TCRdb stores just in-frame clones and leaves some out. The sample lists around 27,000 clones, about four fifths occurring once. With 2 bases removed from V and 5 bases from J, the gap between germline ends came to 16 bases. Per germline, CDR1 SGDLS and CDR2 YYNGEE. There are 15 residues in the CDR3. The gene calls are TRBV9 and TRBJ2-5; perhaps D is TRBD1 or TRBD2 (6 bases each). Sequenced: CD4+ T cells from blood buffy coats. This TCR derives from a human donor in good health. CDR3 residues: CASSVQTGALETQYF. CDR3 coding DNA: TGTGCCAGCAGCGTTCAAACGGGGGCTCTGGAGACCCAGTACTTC.